The following is a T cell receptor (beta chain) sequence with its context. Its recognized antigen is unknown. Base qualities are missing; no much larger clone stands one base away. The CDR3 measures 14 amino acids from cysteine to phenylalanine. Only CDR3 DNA remains: 42 bases, in frame from the first base. Via the germline V gene (reference sequence), CDR1 is LGHDT and CDR2 YNNKEL. V and J are trimmed by 2 bases and 5 bases, and the gene matches miss 4 bases of the junction. This sample is drawn from a study of blood T cell repertoires in COVID-19 (dated by TCRdb to about 2020). Context from the whole study: Collaborator samples came from the United States, Italy and Spain and covered acute and convalescent phases of COVID-19. The prospective study material was composed of cDNA or gDNA derived from T cells, B-cell-depleted T cells, or PBMCs. The dataset comprised deeply sampled blood TCRbeta repertoires from subjects exposed to, actively infected with, or recovered from COVID-19. The repertoires were released in a freely available public database intended as a resource for research on the immune response to SARS-CoV-2. Samples were obtained from the ongoing ImmuneRACE study (first 160 participants) and from 1,000 to 1,500 subjects provided by 6 global collaborators. The sample metadata nearly always contained a de-identified subject ID, COVID-19 status, age in years and sex. Where HLA class I and class II types were available, the types were taken from metadata supplied by the sample provider, not from assay-based typing. The research as a whole found: Clinical and demographic metadata were provided uncurated, with the amount varying by source and participant.

TCRbeta CDR3 regions were amplified from genomic DNA using the immunoSEQ Assay, a bias-controlled multiplex PCR. As for the authors' bioinformatics: Within the assay, amplification of reference gene primers was used to estimate how many nucleated cells each sample contained. Sequence reads were collapsed and filtered to measure the absolute abundance of every unique TCRbeta CDR3 rearrangement. Productive Simpson clonality was computed per sample as the square root of Simpson's diversity index over productive rearrangements. Held by TCRdb, this immuneACCESS table contains in-frame sequences only and omits some clones. Under half of the omission traces to an unresolved V gene where checked; the cause of the rest is unknown. The V and J calls and clone size come from that table; D and trimming were worked out from the DNA. The sample has about 260,000 clones on record, less than 90% of them singletons. Clones ranked in the top ten supply about 4.1% of the sample.

Samples from volunteer blood donors who had recovered from COVID-19 were contributed by a second Seattle source. Each collaborating institution followed its own protocols to collect whole blood in K2EDTA tubes. For TCRbeta analysis, collaborators shipped samples as frozen whole blood, isolated PBMCs, or DNA extracted from either of those sample types. This receptor was obtained from a man aged 55 to 70 who had recovered from COVID-19. The rearrangement combines TRBV3-1 (or the pseudogene TRBV3-2) with TRBJ2-5, and 8 junction bases match TRBD2. The sequenced sample was peripheral blood. The sequenced DNA is TGTGCCAGCAGCCAATTAAGCGGGGGTGAGACCCAGTACTTC. The resulting protein is CASSQLSGGETQYF.